This passage covers 2 T cell receptor beta chains from one sample sequenced in a study of blood T cells in healthy people across ages. Using a J-beta primer mix together with a sample-barcoded 5' primer, a second PCR was run for about 6 to 12 cycles. From the 5' RACE reads, TCRdb called clonotypes with MiXCR, one entry per CDR3 protein. The sample carries about 1 million distinct CDR3 sequences, around 43% recorded once. Sequencing was carried out using blood. Receptors were obtained from a woman in her sixties or seventies in good health.

The chain links TRBV14 to TRBJ2-6, with 9 bases that match TRBD2. Germline-derived CDR1 and CDR2 are SGHDN and FVKESK. The CDR3 is 19 residues long. V lost 3 bases, J lost 3 bases, and 12 bases stayed unmatched. CDR3 nucleotide sequence: TGTGCCAGCAGCCAGAGCACTAGCGGGTACGACGGTGGGGCCAACGTCCTGACTTTC. Encoded protein: CASSQSTSGYDGGANVLTF.

The V and J genes are TRBV7-2 and TRBJ2-3, with D perhaps TRBD2 (6 bases). The CDR3 covers 15 residues. With 5 bases removed from V and 2 bases from J, the gap between germline ends came to 14 bases. Germline V gene sequence: CDR1 SGHTA, CDR2 FQGNSA. The CDR3 nucleotides are TGTGCCAGCAGCCTTGTTCGGGGGACCACAGATACGCAGTATTTT. This translates into CASSLVRGTTDTQYF.